This note documents a single TCR beta chain sequence. This clonotype was counted at least ten times. Its antigen is not yet known. There are no base qualities to consult, and no much larger clone falls within one base. The sample is drawn from a study of T-cell reconstitution after alpha-beta-depleted transplantation in children (dated by TCRdb to 2016 to 2018). A note on the overall study: Using TCR repertoire profiling, the study quantitatively followed how T-cell immune reconstitution unfolded in children after TCRalphabeta/CD19-depleted allogeneic hematopoietic cell transplantation. Overall study results and their limits: In some patients, high TCRbeta diversity at day 60 was attributed to recipient T cells and intrathymic progenitors that had survived conditioning. Over subsequent months, a decline in hyperexpanded clone frequencies was noted, and after one year, T-cell counts and TCRbeta diversity were mostly ascribed to newly produced T cells. The apparently early alphabetaT-cell count recovery about two months after transplant was reportedly dependent on only several hundred rapidly expanded clones derived from non-depleted graft cells.

Interpreted using the paper, the treatment or condition label stands for: allogeneic hematopoietic cell transplantation with graft depleted of TCRalphabeta T cells and CD19 B cells. The transplant recipients were children given TCRalphabeta/CD19-depleted allogeneic hematopoietic cell grafts. V has 6 bases trimmed and J has 3 bases trimmed; junction bases matching no gene number 5. The germline V gene provides CDR1 SGHAT and CDR2 FQNNGV. From its cysteine to its phenylalanine, the CDR3 spans 14 amino acids. Kept here is only the CDR3 DNA, which spans 42 bases and is read in frame from base 1. Libraries were constructed by PCR. TCRdb shows the sequencer as Illumina HiSeq 2500. To normalize quantification of the TCRbeta repertoire, the TCR libraries were built with molecular barcoding that relied on unique molecular identifiers. TCRdb passed the public sequencing reads through fastp at Q25 and MiXCR, retaining productive beta sequences. For every CDR3 protein sequence, its rows merge into one entry that carries the most common genes and DNA. The sample table contains about 590,000 distinct CDR3 sequences; only one count was recorded for over 10% of them. The ten largest clones capture roughly 2.3% of the sample.

This receptor was obtained from a male patient between 5 and 17 years old who had a stem cell transplant for acute myeloid leukemia, so the T cells may come from the graft donor. The input for sequencing was PBMCs, mostly from graft donor cells, taken 360 days after TCRalphabeta/CD19-depleted stem cell transplant. The chain joins TRBV11-2 to TRBJ1-1; TRBD1 fits 9 bases in the junction. In nucleotides, the sequence is TGTGCCAGCAGTATACGACAGGGGGACACTGAAGCTTTCTTT. It is translated as CASSIRQGDTEAFF.